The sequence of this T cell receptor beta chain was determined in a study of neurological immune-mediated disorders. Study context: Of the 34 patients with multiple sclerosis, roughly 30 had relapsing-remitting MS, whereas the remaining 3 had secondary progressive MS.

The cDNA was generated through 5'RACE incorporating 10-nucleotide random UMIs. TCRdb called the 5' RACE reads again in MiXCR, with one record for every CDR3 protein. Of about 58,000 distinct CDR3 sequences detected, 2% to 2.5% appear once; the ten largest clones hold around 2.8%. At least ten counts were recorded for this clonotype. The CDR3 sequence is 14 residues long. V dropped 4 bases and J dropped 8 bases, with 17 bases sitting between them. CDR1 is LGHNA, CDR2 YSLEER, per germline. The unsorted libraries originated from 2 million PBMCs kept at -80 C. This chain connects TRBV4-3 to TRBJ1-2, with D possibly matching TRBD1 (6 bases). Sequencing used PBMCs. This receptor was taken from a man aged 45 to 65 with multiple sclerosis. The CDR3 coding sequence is TGCGCCAGCAGCCCCTCGATGGGGGCGGACGGCTACACCTTC. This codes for CASSPSMGADGYTF.